The 6 T cell receptor beta chains presented below share a single source sample, sequenced in a study of CD8+ T cells in alopecia areata. As for treatment: oral pan-JAK inhibitor, 5-10 mg twice daily. After isolation, RNA underwent reverse transcription to generate cDNA as the sequencing template. TCRdb's copy holds only in-frame clones and misses some; the assay was immunoSEQ multiplex PCR. The table records about 140,000 clones, roughly nine tenths of them present only once. The source material was CD8+ T cells sorted from blood, sampled at week 4, from a patient treated with tofacitinib. The receptor set was obtained from a human donor with alopecia areata.

DNA for the CDR3: TGTGCCAGCAGTGACGGACAGGGGGTAAATGAGCAGTTCTTC. Translated, it gives CASSDGQGVNEQFF. The chain has TRBV2 and TRBJ2-1, with 10 bases that match TRBD1. Per the germline V gene, CDR1 is SNHLY and CDR2 is FYNNEI. The length of the CDR3 is 14 residues. V gave up 3 bases and J gave up 7 bases; unmatched junction bases: 3.

V usage is TRBV18 and J usage is TRBJ2-5, with 10 bases lining up with TRBD1. Germline CDR1 KGHSH, CDR2 LQKENI. CDR3 length: 17 residues. Trimming at V came to 3 bases and at J to 5 bases, leaving 12 bases not matched to a gene. The CDR3 DNA sequence: TGTGCCAGCTCACCTCCGACAGGGGGCGCGACGGGGGAGACCCAGTACTTC. Amino acids: CASSPPTGGATGETQYF. Full variable domain (rest looked up from reference TRBV18 and TRBJ2-5): NAGVMQNPRHLVRRRGQEARLRCSPMKGHSHVYWYRQLPEEGLKFMVYLQKENIIDESGMPKERFSAEFPKEGPSILRIQQVVRGDSAAYFCASSPPTGGATGETQYFGPGTRLLVL.

This clone was recorded once. The V call is TRBV4-1, the J call TRBJ2-7; 10 bases fit TRBD2. CDR1 is MGHRA and CDR2 is YSYEKL in the germline V gene. J was trimmed by 4 bases and V by 4 bases; bases with no gene match: 10. The CDR3 loop spans 16 amino acids. This chain's CDR3 is CASSLASGRASYEQYF. In DNA form, the CDR3 reads TGCGCCAGCAGCCTAGCCAGCGGGAGGGCCTCTTACGAGCAGTACTTC.

The rearrangement links TRBV4-1 to TRBJ2-3; possibly TRBD2 for D (6 bases). V was trimmed by 3 bases and J by 6 bases, leaving 22 bases between them. Germline CDR1 MGHRA, CDR2 YSYEKL. The CDR3 has 17 amino acids. CDR3: CASSHKMSSGVVDTQYF. CDR3 DNA: TGCGCCAGCAGCCACAAGATGTCCTCGGGAGTGGTTGATACGCAGTATTTT.

The V and J genes are TRBV19 and TRBJ2-1; D may match TRBD1 or TRBD2 (5 bases each). Trimming pared 9 bases from V and 3 bases from J, leaving 12 bases between. The germline V gene encodes CDR1 LNHDA and CDR2 SQIVND (reference sequence). The CDR3 contains 13 residues. This CDR3 is CASWDADYNEQFF. In DNA form, the CDR3 reads TGTGCCAGCTGGGACGCCGACTACAATGAGCAGTTCTTC.

The chain has TRBV6-5 and TRBJ1-1, with TRBD1 as a possible D gene (5 bases). The CDR3 loop spans 14 amino acids. Trimming pared 1 base from V and 5 bases from J, leaving 11 bases between. Germline CDR1 reads MNHEY; CDR2 reads SVGAGI. Written as DNA, the CDR3 is TGTGCCAGCAGTTACTTGGGGCTAACAACTGAAGCTTTCTTT. The encoded protein is CASSYLGLTTEAFF.